This T cell receptor beta chain was recovered during a study of neurological immune-mediated disorders. The CDR3 is made up of 15 amino acids. The germline V gene encodes CDR1 SEHNR and CDR2 FQNEAQ (reference sequence). The J segment lost 5 bases and the V segment lost 4 bases, leaving 5 bases of the junction unmatched. cDNA was made by 5'RACE with 10-nucleotide random UMIs. Using its own MiXCR run on the 5' RACE reads, TCRdb lists one record per CDR3 protein. The table records about 32,000 distinct CDR3 sequences, about 14% of them present only once. The time point denotes: technical triplicate 2. The study built sorted libraries from 1 million CD4+ or CD8+ T cells. This clonotype was counted at least ten times. Its cognate antigen is unknown. The study's findings and limits: Levels of TCR clonal expansion peaked in HTLV-1-associated myelopathy and reached their lowest in multiple sclerosis, under those of healthy controls.

The sequenced sample was CD4+ T cells from blood. The genes are TRBV7-9 and TRBJ2-5, with 12 bases that match TRBD2. The sequence was collected from a female donor with HTLV-1-associated myelopathy (HAM/TSP). The CDR3 loop reads CASSSGLAGWETQYF. The CDR3 region has the DNA TGTGCCAGCAGCTCCGGACTAGCGGGATGGGAGACCCAGTACTTC.